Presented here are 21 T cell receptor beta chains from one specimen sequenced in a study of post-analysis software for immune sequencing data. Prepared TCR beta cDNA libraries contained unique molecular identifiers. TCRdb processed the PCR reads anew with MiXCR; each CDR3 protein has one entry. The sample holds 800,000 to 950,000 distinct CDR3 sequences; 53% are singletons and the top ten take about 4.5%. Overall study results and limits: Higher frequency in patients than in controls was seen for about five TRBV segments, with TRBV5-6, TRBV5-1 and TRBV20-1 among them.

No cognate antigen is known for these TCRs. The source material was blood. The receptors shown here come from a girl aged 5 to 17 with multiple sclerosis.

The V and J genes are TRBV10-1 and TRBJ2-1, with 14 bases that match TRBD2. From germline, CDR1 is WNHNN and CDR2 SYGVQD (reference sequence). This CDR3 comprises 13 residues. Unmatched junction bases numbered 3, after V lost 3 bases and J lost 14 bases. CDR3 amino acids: CASSEPGLAGEFF. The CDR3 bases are TGCGCCAGCAGTGAACCGGGACTAGCGGGGGAGTTCTTC.

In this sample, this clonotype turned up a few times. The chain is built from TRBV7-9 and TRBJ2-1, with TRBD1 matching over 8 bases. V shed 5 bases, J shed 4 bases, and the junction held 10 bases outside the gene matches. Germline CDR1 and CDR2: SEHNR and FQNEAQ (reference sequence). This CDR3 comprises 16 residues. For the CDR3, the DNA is TGTGCCAGCAGCACCCCAGGACAGGGATCTTACAATGAGCAGTTCTTC. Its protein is CASSTPGQGSYNEQFF.

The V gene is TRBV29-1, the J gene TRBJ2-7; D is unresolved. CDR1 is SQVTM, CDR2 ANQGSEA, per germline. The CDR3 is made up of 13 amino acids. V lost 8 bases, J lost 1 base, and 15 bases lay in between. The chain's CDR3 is CSFKSERSYEQYF. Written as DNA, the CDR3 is TGCAGCTTCAAGAGTGAGAGGTCCTACGAGCAGTACTTC.

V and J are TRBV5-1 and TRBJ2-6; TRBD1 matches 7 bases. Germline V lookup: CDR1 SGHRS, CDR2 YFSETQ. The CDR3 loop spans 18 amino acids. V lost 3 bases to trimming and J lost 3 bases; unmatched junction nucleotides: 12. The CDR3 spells CASSSPEKGAYGANVLTF. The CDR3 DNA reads TGCGCCAGCAGCTCACCGGAAAAGGGGGCATATGGGGCCAACGTCCTGACTTTC.

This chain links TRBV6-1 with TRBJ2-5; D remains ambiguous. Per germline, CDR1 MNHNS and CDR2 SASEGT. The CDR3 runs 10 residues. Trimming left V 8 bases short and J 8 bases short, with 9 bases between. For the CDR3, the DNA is TGTGCCAGCTTCAAGGGAACCCAGTACTTC. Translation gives CASFKGTQYF.

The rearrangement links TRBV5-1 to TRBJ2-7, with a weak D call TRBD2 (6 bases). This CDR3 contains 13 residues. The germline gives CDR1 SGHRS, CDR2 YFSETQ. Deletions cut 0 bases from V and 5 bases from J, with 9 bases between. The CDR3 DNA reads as TGCGCCAGCAGCTTGGGGAGGGTCCACGAGCAGTACTTC. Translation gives CASSLGRVHEQYF.

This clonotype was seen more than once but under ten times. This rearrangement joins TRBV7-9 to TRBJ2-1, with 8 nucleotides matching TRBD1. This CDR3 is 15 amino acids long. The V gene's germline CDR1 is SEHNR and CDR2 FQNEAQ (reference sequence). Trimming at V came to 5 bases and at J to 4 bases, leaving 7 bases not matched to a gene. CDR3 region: CASSQLQGGYNEQFF. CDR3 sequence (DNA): TGTGCCAGCAGCCAACTACAGGGGGGATACAATGAGCAGTTCTTC. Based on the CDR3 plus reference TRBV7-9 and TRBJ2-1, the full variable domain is DTGVSQNPRHKITKRGQNVTFRCDPISEHNRLYWYRQTLGQGPEFLTYFQNEAQLEKSRLLSDRFSAERPKGSFSTLEIQRTEQGDSAMYLCASSQLQGGYNEQFFGPGTRLTVL.

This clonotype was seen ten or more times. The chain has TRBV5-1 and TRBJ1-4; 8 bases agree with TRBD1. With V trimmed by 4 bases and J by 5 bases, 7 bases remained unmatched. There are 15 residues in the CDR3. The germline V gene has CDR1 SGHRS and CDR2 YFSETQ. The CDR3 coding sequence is TGCGCCAGCAGCCCCGCAGGGGGCGCGAATGAAAAACTGTTTTTT. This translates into CASSPAGGANEKLFF. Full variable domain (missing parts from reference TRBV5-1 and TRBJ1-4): KAGVTQTPRYLIKTRGQQVTLSCSPISGHRSVSWYQQTPGQGLQFLFEYFSETQRNKGNFPGRFSGRQFSNSRSEMNVSTLELGDSALYLCASSPAGGANEKLFFGSGTQLSVL.

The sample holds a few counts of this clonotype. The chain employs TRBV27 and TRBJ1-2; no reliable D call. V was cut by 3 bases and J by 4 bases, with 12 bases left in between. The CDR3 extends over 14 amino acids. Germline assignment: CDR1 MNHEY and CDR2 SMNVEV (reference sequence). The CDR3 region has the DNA TGTGCCAGCAGTTTTAACGGGGTCGGCTATGGCTACACCTTC. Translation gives CASSFNGVGYGYTF.

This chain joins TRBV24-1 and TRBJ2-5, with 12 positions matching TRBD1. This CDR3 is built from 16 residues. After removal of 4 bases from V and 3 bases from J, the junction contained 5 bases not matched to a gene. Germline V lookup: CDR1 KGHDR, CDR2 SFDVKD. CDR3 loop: CATSDPGTGGKETQYF. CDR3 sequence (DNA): TGTGCCACCAGTGACCCCGGGACAGGGGGCAAAGAGACCCAGTACTTC.

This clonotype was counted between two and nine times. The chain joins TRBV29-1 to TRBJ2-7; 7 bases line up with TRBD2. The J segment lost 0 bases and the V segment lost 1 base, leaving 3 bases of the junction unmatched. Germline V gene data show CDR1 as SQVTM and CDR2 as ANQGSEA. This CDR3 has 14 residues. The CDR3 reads CSVEAGLYSYEQYF. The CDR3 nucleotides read TGCAGCGTTGAAGCGGGACTATACTCCTACGAGCAGTACTTC.

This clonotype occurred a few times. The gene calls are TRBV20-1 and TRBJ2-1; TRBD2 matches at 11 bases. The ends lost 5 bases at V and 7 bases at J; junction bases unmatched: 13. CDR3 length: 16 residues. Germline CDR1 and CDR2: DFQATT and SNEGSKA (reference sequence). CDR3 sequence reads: CSADPIAGGPENEQFF. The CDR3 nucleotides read TGCAGTGCTGACCCGATAGCGGGAGGGCCAGAGAATGAGCAGTTCTTC.

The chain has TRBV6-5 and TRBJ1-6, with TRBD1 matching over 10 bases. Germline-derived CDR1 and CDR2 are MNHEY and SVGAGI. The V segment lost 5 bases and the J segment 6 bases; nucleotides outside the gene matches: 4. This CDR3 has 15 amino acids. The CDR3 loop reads CASSDRGRGNSPLHF. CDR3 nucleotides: TGTGCCAGCAGTGACAGGGGGCGAGGTAATTCACCCCTCCACTTT.

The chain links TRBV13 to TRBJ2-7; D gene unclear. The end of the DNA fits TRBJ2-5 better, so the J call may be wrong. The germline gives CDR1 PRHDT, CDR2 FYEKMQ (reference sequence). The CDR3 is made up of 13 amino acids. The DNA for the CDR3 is TGTGCCAGCAGCCCTCACTCGGGAGAGACCCAGTACTTC. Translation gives CASSPHSGETQYF.

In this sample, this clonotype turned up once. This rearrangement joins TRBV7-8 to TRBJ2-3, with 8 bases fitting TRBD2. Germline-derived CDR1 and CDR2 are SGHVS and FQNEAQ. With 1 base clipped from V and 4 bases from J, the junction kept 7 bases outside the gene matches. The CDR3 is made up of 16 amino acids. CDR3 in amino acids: CASSLGAAGVPDTQYF. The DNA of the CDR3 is TGTGCCAGCAGCTTAGGGGCAGCGGGAGTCCCAGATACGCAGTATTTT. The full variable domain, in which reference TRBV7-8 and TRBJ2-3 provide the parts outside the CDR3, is GAGVSQSPRYKVAKRGQDVALRCDPISGHVSLFWYQQALGQGPEFLTYFQNEAQLDKSGLPSDRFFAERPEGSVSTLKIQRTQQEDSAVYLCASSLGAAGVPDTQYFGPGTRLTVL.

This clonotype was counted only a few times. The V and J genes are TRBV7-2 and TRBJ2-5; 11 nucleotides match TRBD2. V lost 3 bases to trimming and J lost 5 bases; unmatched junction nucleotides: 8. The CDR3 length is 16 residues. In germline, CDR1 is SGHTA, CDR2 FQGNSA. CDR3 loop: CASSLGGTSGMETQYF. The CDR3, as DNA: TGTGCCAGCAGCTTGGGGGGGACTAGCGGAATGGAGACCCAGTACTTC.

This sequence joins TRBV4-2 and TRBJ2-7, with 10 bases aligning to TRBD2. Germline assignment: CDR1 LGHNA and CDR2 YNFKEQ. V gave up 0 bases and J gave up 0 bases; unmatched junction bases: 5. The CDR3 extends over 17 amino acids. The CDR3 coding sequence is TGTGCCAGCAGCCAAGATCCAACTAGCGGGAACTCCTACGAGCAGTACTTC. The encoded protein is CASSQDPTSGNSYEQYF.

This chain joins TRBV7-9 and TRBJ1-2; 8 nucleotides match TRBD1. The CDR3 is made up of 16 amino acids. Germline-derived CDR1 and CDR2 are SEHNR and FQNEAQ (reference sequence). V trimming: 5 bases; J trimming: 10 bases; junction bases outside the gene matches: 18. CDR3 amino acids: CASSPGAGQGASDYTF. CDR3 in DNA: TGTGCCAGCAGCCCCGGGGCCGGACAGGGAGCCTCCGACTACACCTTC.

The CDR3 DNA sequence: TGTGCTAGTGGTTGGCGAGCGGGAGGCCAGGGAGAGCAGTACTTC. It encodes CASGWRAGGQGEQYF. This chain joins TRBV12-5 and TRBJ2-7, with 9 bases that match TRBD2. Germline V CDR1 and CDR2: LGHNT, FRNRAP. The CDR3 has 15 amino acids. The V segment lost 4 bases and the J segment 7 bases; nucleotides outside the gene matches: 11.

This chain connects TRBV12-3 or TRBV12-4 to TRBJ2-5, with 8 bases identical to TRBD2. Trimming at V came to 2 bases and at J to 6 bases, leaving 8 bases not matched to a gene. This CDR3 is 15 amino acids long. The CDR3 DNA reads TGTGCCAGCAGTTTAAGAGCGGGAGTCGGAAAGACCCAGTACTTC. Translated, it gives CASSLRAGVGKTQYF.

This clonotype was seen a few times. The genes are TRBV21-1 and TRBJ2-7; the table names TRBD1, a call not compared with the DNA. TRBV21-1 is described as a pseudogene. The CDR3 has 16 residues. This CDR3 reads CASSKADRDLRYEQYF. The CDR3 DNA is TGTGCCAGCAGCAAAGCAGACAGGGATCTCCGCTACGAGCAGTACTTC.